The TCR beta chain described here comes from a study of blood T cell repertoires in COVID-19. Each participant's cohort was designated according to participant-reported clinical history. CDR3 length equals 14 residues. Germline lookup yields CDR1 LNHDA and CDR2 SQIVND (reference sequence). Between the trimmed V and J ends, which lost 6 bases and 1 base, there was a span of 12 bases. In the original processing: For nucleated cells, counts were estimated from reference gene primer amplification. Method: immunoSEQ multiplex PCR; TCRdb's copy keeps in-frame clones and lacks some. For V, J and clone size, that table is used; D and trimming come from the DNA. The sample has roughly 290,000 clones, roughly 89% seen once.

The V and J genes are TRBV19 and TRBJ1-1, with D unresolved. This TCR came from a woman aged 40-49 years who had recovered from COVID-19. The material sequenced was PBMCs or T cells enriched from blood (not recorded which). The CDR3 DNA reads TGTGCCAGTAGAGAGTGGGCGCAGAACACTGAAGCTTTCTTT. This sequence encodes CASREWAQNTEAFF. The whole variable domain, filled in from reference TRBV19 and TRBJ1-1, reads DGGITQSPKYLFRKEGQNVTLSCEQNLNHDAMYWYRQDPGQGLRLIYYSQIVNDFQKGDIAEGYSVSREKKESFPLTVTSAQKNPTAFYLCASREWAQNTEAFFGQGTRLTVV.